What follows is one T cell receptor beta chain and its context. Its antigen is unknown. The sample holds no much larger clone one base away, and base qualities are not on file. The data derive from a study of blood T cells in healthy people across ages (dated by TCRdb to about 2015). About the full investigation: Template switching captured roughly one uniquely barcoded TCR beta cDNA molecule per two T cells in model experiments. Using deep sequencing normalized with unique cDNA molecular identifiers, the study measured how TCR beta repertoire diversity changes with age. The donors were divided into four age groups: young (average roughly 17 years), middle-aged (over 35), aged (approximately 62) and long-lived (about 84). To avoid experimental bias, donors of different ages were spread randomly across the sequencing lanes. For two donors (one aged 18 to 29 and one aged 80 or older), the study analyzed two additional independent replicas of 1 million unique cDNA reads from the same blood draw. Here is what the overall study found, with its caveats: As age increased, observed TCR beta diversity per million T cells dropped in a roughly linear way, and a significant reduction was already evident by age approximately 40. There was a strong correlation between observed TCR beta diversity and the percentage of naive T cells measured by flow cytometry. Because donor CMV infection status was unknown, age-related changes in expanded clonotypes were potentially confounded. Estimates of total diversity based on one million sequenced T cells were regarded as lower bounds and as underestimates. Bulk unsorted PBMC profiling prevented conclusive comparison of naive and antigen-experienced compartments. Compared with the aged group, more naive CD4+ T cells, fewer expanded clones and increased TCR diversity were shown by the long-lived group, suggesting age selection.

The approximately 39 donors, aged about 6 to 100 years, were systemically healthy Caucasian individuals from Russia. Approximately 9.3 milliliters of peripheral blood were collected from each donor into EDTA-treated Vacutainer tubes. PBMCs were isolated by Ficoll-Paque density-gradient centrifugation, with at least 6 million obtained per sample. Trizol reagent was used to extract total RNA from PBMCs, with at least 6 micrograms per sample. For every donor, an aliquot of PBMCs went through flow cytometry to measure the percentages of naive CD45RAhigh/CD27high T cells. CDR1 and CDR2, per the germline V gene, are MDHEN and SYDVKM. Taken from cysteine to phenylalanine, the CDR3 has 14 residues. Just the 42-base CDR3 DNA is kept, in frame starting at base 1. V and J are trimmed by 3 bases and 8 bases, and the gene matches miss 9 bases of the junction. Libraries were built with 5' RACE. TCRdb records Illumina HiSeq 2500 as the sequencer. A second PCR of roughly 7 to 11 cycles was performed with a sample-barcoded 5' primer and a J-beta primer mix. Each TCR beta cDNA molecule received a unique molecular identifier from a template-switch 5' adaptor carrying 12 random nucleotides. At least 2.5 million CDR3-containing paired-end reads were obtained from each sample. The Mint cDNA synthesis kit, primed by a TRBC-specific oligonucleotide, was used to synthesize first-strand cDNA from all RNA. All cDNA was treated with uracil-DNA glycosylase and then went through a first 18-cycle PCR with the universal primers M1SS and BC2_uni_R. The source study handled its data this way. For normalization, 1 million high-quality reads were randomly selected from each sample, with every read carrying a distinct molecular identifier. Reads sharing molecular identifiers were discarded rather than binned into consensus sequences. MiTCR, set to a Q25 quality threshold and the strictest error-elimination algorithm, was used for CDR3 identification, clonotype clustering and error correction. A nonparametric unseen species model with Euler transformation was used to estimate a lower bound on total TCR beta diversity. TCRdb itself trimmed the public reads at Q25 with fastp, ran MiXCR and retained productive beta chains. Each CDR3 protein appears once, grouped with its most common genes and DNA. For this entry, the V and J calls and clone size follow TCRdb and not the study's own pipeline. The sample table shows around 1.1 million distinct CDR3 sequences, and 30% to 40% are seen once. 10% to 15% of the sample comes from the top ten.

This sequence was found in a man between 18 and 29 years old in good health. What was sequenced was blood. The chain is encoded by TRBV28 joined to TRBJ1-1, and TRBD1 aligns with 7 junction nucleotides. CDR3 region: CASSFARGLEEAFF. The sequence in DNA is TGTGCCAGCAGTTTCGCCAGGGGGTTGGAGGAAGCTTTCTTT. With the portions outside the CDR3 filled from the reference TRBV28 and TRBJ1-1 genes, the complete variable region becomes DVKVTQSSRYLVKRTGEKVFLECVQDMDHENMFWYRQDPGLGLRLIYFSYDVKMKEKGDIPEGYSVSREKKERFSLILESASTNQTSMYLCASSFARGLEEAFFGQGTRLTVV.